These T cell receptor beta chains were read from a single sample in a study of human T cells and chemical hapten exposure. MiXCR, run by TCRdb on the RACE reads, gives a single entry per CDR3 protein. The sample records approximately 82,000 distinct CDR3 sequences, roughly 10% being singletons. The sequencing here drew on whole blood, taken in connection with sensitization to the hapten diphenylcyclopropenone (DPC). These receptors came from a woman in her sixties or seventies with alopecia areata. Some clones in this sample may be carry-over from other donors' samples. Each CDR3 is given with its conserved first and last residue. Fields, in order: V gene, clone size, D gene, J gene, CDR3 DNA, CDR3 protein. The D gene is left open where the match is weak. Not all rows give a size; the values are once, few, many and, for expanded clones, a class.

V gene: TRBV9
clone size: .
D gene: .
J gene: TRBJ1-1
CDR3 DNA: TGTGCCTGCAGCGTAGCTGATGGGCGCGCGCGGAACACTGAAGCTTTCTTT
CDR3 protein: CACSVADGRARNTEAFF

V gene: TRBV6-5
clone size: many
D gene: .
J gene: TRBJ2-3
CDR3 DNA: TGTGCCAGCAGTTATGGGCGGGGTGAGACAGATACGCAGTATTTT
CDR3 protein: CASSYGRGETDTQYF

V gene: TRBV20-1
clone size: many
D gene: .
J gene: TRBJ1-1
CDR3 DNA: TGCAGTGCTGAACAGGCACGTAACACTGAAGCTTTCTTT
CDR3 protein: CSAEQARNTEAFF

V gene: TRBV20-1
clone size: few
D gene: .
J gene: TRBJ1-1
CDR3 DNA: TGCAGTGCTAAAGGCGGGGGGCGTCGGACTGAAGCTTTCTTT
CDR3 protein: CSAKGGGRRTEAFF

V gene: TRBV5-1
clone size: .
D gene: .
J gene: TRBJ1-1
CDR3 DNA: TGCGCCAGCAGCCTAAGCCCAGGAGGGTGGGAGACTGAAGCTTTCTTT
CDR3 protein: CASSLSPGGWETEAFF

V gene: TRBV24-1
clone size: many
D gene: TRBD1
J gene: TRBJ2-7
CDR3 DNA: TGTGCCACCAGTGTGGGACAGGTAATCTACGAGCAGTACTTC
CDR3 protein: CATSVGQVIYEQYF

V gene: TRBV5-1
clone size: many
D gene: TRBD1
J gene: TRBJ1-2
CDR3 DNA: TGCGCCAGCAGTCACCGGGACAGGGGTTTATCGGGCTACACCTTC
CDR3 protein: CASSHRDRGLSGYTF

V gene: TRBV7-2
clone size: .
D gene: .
J gene: TRBJ1-1
CDR3 DNA: TGTGCCAGCAGCTTAGAATCTGAAGCTTTCTTT
CDR3 protein: CASSLESEAFF

V gene: TRBV12-3/TRBV12-4
clone size: few
D gene: .
J gene: TRBJ1-1
CDR3 DNA: TGTGCCAGCAGTCTCAGGGAATACACTGAAGCTTTCTTT
CDR3 protein: CASSLREYTEAFF

V gene: TRBV9
clone size: .
D gene: .
J gene: TRBJ2-2
CDR3 DNA: TGTGCCAGCAGCGTAACAGGATCGAACACCGGGGAGCTGTTTTTT
CDR3 protein: CASSVTGSNTGELFF

V gene: TRBV9
clone size: few
D gene: .
J gene: TRBJ1-5
CDR3 DNA: TGTGCCAGCAGCTCCCGGGACATGAATCAGCCCCAGCATTTT
CDR3 protein: CASSSRDMNQPQHF

V gene: TRBV29-1
clone size: many
D gene: TRBD2
J gene: TRBJ2-5
CDR3 DNA: TGCAGCGGACTAGCGGGGGGGTTTGAGACCCAGTACTTC
CDR3 protein: CSGLAGGFETQYF

V gene: TRBV18
clone size: many
D gene: .
J gene: TRBJ1-4
CDR3 DNA: TGTGCCAGTCGCCCCGGACAGCCCAATGAAAAACTGTTTTTT
CDR3 protein: CASRPGQPNEKLFF

V gene: TRBV5-1
clone size: .
D gene: TRBD1
J gene: TRBJ2-1
CDR3 DNA: TGCGCCAGCAGCGAACAGGGGGCCGGGTATGAGCAGTTCTTC
CDR3 protein: CASSEQGAGYEQFF

V gene: TRBV5-1
clone size: many
D gene: .
J gene: TRBJ1-6
CDR3 DNA: TGCGCCAGCAGCTTGGGGGCACCCGCGGCGGGGTCACCCCTCCACTTT
CDR3 protein: CASSLGAPAAGSPLHF

V gene: TRBV18
clone size: many
D gene: TRBD1
J gene: TRBJ2-7
CDR3 DNA: TGTGCCAGCTCACCACCCAACGACAGGGGTCGCGAGCAGTACTTC
CDR3 protein: CASSPPNDRGREQYF

V gene: TRBV5-1
clone size: .
D gene: .
J gene: TRBJ2-6
CDR3 DNA: TGCGCCAGCAGCTTGGCCTGGACAGTCTCCTCTGGGGCCAACGTCCTGACTTTC
CDR3 protein: CASSLAWTVSSGANVLTF

V gene: TRBV5-1
clone size: many
D gene: .
J gene: TRBJ1-1
CDR3 DNA: TGCGCCAGCAGCTTGGGCAGGGAATACACTGAAGCTTTCTTT
CDR3 protein: CASSLGREYTEAFF

V gene: TRBV5-6
clone size: many
D gene: .
J gene: TRBJ1-1
CDR3 DNA: TGTGCCAGCAGCTTGGCCGGGTACGGGGTGGACACTGAAGCTTTCTTT
CDR3 protein: CASSLAGYGVDTEAFF

V gene: TRBV5-1
clone size: few
D gene: TRBD1
J gene: TRBJ1-2
CDR3 DNA: TGCGCCAGCAATCCGGGACAGGGGAGTGGCTACACCTTC
CDR3 protein: CASNPGQGSGYTF

V gene: TRBV9
clone size: .
D gene: .
J gene: TRBJ1-6
CDR3 DNA: TGTGCCAGCAGCCCTCGCGGGGATAATAATTCACCCCTCCACTTT
CDR3 protein: CASSPRGDNNSPLHF

V gene: TRBV5-1
clone size: few
D gene: .
J gene: TRBJ2-7
CDR3 DNA: TGCGCCAGCAGCTCGACGGGGACGGGGTACGAGCAGTACTTC
CDR3 protein: CASSSTGTGYEQYF

V gene: TRBV29-1
clone size: many
D gene: .
J gene: TRBJ2-3
CDR3 DNA: TGCAGCGTTGCAGGGGTGAAGGGAGATACGCAGTATTTT
CDR3 protein: CSVAGVKGDTQYF

V gene: TRBV29-1
clone size: many
D gene: .
J gene: TRBJ1-1
CDR3 DNA: TGCAGCGTTGAGGCGGGAATGAACACTGAAGCTTTCTTT
CDR3 protein: CSVEAGMNTEAFF

V gene: TRBV2
clone size: many
D gene: .
J gene: TRBJ1-3
CDR3 DNA: TGTGCCAGCGGGACACGGAGCTCTGGAAACACCATATATTTT
CDR3 protein: CASGTRSSGNTIYF

V gene: TRBV2
clone size: few
D gene: .
J gene: TRBJ1-1
CDR3 DNA: TGTGCCAGCCGAACCTACACTGAAGCTTTCTTT
CDR3 protein: CASRTYTEAFF

V gene: TRBV18
clone size: few
D gene: .
J gene: TRBJ2-7
CDR3 DNA: TGTGCCAGCTCACCAAACCGTCGACAGGCATCCTACGAGCAGTACTTC
CDR3 protein: CASSPNRRQASYEQYF

V gene: TRBV18
clone size: .
D gene: .
J gene: TRBJ1-1
CDR3 DNA: TGTGCCAGCTCACCACCGGGTGGACAGAACACTGAAGCTTTCTTT
CDR3 protein: CASSPPGGQNTEAFF

V gene: TRBV5-4
clone size: .
D gene: .
J gene: TRBJ2-4
CDR3 DNA: TGTGCCAGCAGCTTGTGGCCGTGGGGGGGCGATCCCCCAGCCAAAAACATTCAGTACTTC
CDR3 protein: CASSLWPWGGDPPAKNIQYF

V gene: TRBV20-1
clone size: many
D gene: TRBD1
J gene: TRBJ1-5
CDR3 DNA: TGCAGTGCTAGAGATGGACAGGGCTGGGAGCAGCCCCAGCATTTT
CDR3 protein: CSARDGQGWEQPQHF

V gene: TRBV5-1
clone size: .
D gene: TRBD1
J gene: TRBJ2-1
CDR3 DNA: TGCGCCAGCAGCCCGACAGGGGATAGCTCCTACAATGAGCAGTTCTTC
CDR3 protein: CASSPTGDSSYNEQFF

V gene: TRBV18
clone size: .
D gene: TRBD1
J gene: TRBJ1-2
CDR3 DNA: TGTGCCAGCTCACTTACAGGACAGGCGACGCACTATGGCTACACCTTC
CDR3 protein: CASSLTGQATHYGYTF

V gene: TRBV11-2
clone size: few
D gene: .
J gene: TRBJ1-2
CDR3 DNA: TGTGCCAGCAGCTTTGGGAGGGCAACTAACTATGGCTACACCTTC
CDR3 protein: CASSFGRATNYGYTF

V gene: TRBV27
clone size: many
D gene: TRBD2
J gene: TRBJ2-5
CDR3 DNA: TGTGCCAGCAGTTTATCGGGAGGGGCAGGGATTGGCGAGACCCAGTACTTC
CDR3 protein: CASSLSGGAGIGETQYF

V gene: TRBV5-1
clone size: many
D gene: TRBD1
J gene: TRBJ1-1
CDR3 DNA: TGCGCCAGCAGCCCCAGACCGGGACAGGGAAACCCTTGGGAGAACACTGAAGCTTTCTTT
CDR3 protein: CASSPRPGQGNPWENTEAFF